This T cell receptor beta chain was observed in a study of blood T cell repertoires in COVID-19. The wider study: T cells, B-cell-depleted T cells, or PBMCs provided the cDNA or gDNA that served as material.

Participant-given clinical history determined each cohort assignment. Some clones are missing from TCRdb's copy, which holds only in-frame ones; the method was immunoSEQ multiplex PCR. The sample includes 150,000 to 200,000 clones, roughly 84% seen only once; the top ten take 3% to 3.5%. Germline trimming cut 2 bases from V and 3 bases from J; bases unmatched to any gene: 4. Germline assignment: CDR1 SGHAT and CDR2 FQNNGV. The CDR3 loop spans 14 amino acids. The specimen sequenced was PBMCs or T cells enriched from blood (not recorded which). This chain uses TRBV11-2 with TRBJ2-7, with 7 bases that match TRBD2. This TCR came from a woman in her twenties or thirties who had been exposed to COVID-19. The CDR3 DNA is TGTGCCAGCAGCTTAACGCGGGAGCACTACGAGCAGTACTTC. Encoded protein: CASSLTREHYEQYF.